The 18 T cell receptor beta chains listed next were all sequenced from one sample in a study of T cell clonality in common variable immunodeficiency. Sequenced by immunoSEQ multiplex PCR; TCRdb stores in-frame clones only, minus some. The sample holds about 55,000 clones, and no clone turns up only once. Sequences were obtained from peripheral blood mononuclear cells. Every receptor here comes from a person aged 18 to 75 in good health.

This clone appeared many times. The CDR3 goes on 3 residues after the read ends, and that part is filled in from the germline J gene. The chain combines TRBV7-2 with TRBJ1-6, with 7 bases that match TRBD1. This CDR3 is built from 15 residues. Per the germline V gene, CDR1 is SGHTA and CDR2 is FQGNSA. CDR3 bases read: TGTGCCAGCAGCTCCGGGACAGCCAGACAGACAGCC. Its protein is CASSSGTARQTA. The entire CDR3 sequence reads CASSSGTARQTALHF.

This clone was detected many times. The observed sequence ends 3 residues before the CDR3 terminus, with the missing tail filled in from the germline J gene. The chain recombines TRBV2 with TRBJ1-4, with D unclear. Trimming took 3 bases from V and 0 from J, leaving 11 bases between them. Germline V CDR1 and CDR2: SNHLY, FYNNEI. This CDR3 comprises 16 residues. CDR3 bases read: TGTGCCAGCAGTGATCTCCAGACTCCAACTAATGAAAAA. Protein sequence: CASSDLQTPTNEK. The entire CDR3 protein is CASSDLQTPTNEKLFF.

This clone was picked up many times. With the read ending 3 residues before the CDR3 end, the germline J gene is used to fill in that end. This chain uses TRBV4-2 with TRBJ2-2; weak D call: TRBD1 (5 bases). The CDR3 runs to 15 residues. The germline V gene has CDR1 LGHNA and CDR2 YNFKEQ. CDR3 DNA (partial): TGTGCCAGCAGCCACGGCAGGGAACGGAACGAAAAG. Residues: CASSHGRERNEK. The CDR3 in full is CASSHGRERNEKLFF.

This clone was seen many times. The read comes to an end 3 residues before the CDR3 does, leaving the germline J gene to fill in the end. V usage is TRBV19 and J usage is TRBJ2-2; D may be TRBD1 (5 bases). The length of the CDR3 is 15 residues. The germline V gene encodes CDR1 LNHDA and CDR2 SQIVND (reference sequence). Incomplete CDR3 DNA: TGTGCCAGTAGTATCCAGGGCCTCTCGGGTGAAAAG. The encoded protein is CASSIQGLSGEK. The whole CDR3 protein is CASSIQGLSGEKLFF.

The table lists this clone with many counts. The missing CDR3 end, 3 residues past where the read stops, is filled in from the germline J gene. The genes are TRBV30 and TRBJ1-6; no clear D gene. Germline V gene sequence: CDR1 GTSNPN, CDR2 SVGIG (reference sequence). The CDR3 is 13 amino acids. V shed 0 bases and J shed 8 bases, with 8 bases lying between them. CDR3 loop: CAWSVHIDSPLHF. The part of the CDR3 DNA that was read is TGTGCCTGGAGTGTACATATTGATTCACCC.

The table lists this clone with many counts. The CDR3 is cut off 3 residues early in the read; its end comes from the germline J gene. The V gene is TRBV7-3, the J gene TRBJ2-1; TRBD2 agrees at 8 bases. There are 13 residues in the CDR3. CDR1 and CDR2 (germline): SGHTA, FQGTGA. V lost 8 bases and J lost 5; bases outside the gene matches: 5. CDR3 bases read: TGTGCCAGCCGGGGGGGAGGGCACAATGAG. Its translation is CASRGGGHNE. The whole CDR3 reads CASRGGGHNEQFF. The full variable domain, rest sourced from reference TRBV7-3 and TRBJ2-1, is GAGVSQTPSNKVTEKGKYVELRCDPISGHTALYWYRQSLGQGPEFLIYFQGTGAADDSGLPNDRFFAVRPEGSVSTLKIQRTERGDSAVYLCASRGGGHNEQFFGPGTRLTVL.

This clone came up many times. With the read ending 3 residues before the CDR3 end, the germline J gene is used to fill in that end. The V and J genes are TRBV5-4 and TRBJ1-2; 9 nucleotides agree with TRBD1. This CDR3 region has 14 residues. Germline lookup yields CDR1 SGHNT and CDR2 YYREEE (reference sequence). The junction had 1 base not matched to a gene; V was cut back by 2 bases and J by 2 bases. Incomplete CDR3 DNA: TGTGCCAGCAGCTTCGGACAGGGGAACTATGGC. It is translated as CASSFGQGNYG. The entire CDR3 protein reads CASSFGQGNYGYTF.

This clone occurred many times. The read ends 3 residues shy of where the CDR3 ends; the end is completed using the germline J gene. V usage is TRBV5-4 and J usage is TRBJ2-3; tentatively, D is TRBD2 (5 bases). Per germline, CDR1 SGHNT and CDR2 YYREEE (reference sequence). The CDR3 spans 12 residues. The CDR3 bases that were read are TGTGCCAGCAGCTTGTTCGGGGAGACG. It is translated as CASSLFGET. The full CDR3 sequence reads CASSLFGETQYF.

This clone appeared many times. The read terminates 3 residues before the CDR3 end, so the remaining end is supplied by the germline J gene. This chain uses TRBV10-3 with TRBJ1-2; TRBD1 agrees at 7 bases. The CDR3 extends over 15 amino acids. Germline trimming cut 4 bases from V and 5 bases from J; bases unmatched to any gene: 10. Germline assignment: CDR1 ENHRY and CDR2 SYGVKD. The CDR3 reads CAISGDRVRPYGYTF. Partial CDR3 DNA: TGTGCCATCAGTGGAGACAGGGTTCGCCCTTATGGC.

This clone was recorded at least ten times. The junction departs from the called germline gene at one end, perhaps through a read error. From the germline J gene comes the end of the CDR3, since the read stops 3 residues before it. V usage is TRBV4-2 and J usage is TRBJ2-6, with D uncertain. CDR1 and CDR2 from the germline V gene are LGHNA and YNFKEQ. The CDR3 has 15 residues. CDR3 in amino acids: CASSQVISGANVLTF. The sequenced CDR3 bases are TGCGCCAGCAGCCAAGTTATTTCTGGGGCCAACGTC.

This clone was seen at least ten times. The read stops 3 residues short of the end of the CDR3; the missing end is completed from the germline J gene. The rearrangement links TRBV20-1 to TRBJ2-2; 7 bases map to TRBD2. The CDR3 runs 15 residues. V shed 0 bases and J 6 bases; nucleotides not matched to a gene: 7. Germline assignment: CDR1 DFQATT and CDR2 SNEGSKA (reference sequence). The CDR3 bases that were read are TGCAGTGCTAGAGATGGCGGGAGAGTATCCGGGGAG. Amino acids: CSARDGGRVSGE. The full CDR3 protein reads CSARDGGRVSGELFF.

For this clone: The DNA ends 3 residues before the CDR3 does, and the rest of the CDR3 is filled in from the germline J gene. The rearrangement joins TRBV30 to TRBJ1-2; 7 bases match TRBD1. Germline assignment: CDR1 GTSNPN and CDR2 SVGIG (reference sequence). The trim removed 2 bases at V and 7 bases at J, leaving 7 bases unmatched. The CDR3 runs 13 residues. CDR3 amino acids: CAWSLKGAGGYTF. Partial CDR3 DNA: TGTGCCTGGAGTTTAAAGGGGGCTGGTGGC.

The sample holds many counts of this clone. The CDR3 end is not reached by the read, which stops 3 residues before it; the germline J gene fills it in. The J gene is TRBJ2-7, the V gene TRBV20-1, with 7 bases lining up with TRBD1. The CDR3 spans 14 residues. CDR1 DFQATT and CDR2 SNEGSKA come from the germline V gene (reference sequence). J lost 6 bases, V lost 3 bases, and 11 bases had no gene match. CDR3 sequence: CSASGDRAPSEQYF. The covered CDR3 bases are TGCAGTGCTAGTGGCGACAGGGCCCCAAGCGAG.

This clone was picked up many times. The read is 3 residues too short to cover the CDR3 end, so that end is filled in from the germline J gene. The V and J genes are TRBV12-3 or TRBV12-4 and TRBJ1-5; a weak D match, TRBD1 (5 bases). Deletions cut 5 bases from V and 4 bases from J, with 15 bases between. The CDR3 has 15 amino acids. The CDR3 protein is CASSRGGTDNQPQHF. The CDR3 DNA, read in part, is TGTGCCAGCAGTCGGGGGGGGACCGATAATCAGCCC.

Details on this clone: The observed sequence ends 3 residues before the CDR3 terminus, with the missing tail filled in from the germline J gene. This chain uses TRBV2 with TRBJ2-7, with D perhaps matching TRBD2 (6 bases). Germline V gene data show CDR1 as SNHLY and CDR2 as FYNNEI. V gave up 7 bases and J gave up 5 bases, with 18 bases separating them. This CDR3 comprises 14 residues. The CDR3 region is CASKRSGFSDEQYF. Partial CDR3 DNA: TGTGCCAGCAAGCGGAGCGGGTTCTCGGACGAG.

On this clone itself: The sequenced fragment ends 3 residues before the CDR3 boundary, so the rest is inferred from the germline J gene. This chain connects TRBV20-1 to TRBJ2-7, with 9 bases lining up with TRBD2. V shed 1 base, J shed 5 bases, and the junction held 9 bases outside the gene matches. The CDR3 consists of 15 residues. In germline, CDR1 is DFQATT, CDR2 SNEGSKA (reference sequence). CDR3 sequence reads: CSARGGREGPHEQYF. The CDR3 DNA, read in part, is TGCAGTGCTAGAGGGGGGCGGGAGGGCCCCCACGAG.

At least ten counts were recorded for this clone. CDR3 residues: CASSLNDRTFYEQYF. The covered CDR3 bases are TGTGCCAGCAGCCTAAACGACAGAACCTTCTACGAG. This chain uses TRBV11-3 with TRBJ2-7; D is perhaps TRBD1 (5 bases). The read ends 3 residues before the CDR3 terminus; that terminus is restored from the germline J gene. There are 15 residues in the CDR3. Germline CDR1 SGHNT, CDR2 YENEEA. Trimming shortened V by 5 bases and J by 3 bases, and 17 bases separated the two germline ends.

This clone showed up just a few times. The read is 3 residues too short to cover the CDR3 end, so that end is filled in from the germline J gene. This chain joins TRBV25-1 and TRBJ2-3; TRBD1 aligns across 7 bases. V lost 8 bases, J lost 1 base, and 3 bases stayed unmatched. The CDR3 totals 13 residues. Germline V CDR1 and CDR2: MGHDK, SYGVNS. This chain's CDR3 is CASGDRGTDTQYF. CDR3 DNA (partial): TGTGCCAGCGGGGACAGAGGCACAGATACG.